The 26 T cell receptor beta chains below come from one sample, sequenced in a study of blood T cell repertoires in COVID-19. Produced via immunoSEQ multiplex PCR; TCRdb's table is partial and in-frame only. In the table there are around 200,000 clones, 80% to 90% of which are singletons. Sample: peripheral blood. These TCRs come from a man of 80 years or more with acute or convalescent COVID-19.

This rearrangement joins TRBV27 to TRBJ1-6; 8 nucleotides line up with TRBD1. In germline, CDR1 is MNHEY, CDR2 SMNVEV (reference sequence). V lost 3 bases and J lost 0; bases outside the gene matches: 4. The CDR3 has 17 residues. CDR3 protein: CASSFGTGLSYNSPLHF. As DNA, the CDR3 is TGTGCCAGCAGTTTCGGGACAGGTCTCTCCTATAATTCACCCCTCCACTTT.

This chain connects TRBV28 to TRBJ1-3; D is undetermined. The CDR3 runs 15 residues. Trimming stripped 3 bases from V and 0 bases from J, with 9 bases between. Germline CDR1 reads MDHEN; CDR2 reads SYDVKM. The CDR3 sequence is CASSFGVTSGNTIYF. Written as DNA, the CDR3 is TGTGCCAGCAGTTTCGGTGTTACCTCTGGAAACACCATATATTTT.

This chain joins TRBV5-4 and TRBJ2-3, with 7 bases fitting TRBD1. J lost 2 bases, V lost 2 bases, and 2 bases had no gene match. The CDR3 has 14 amino acids. The germline V gene encodes CDR1 SGHNT and CDR2 YYREEE (reference sequence). The CDR3 bases are TGTGCCAGCAGCTTCGGACAGGCCACAGATACGCAGTATTTT. This encodes CASSFGQATDTQYF.

This chain connects TRBV10-3 to TRBJ1-5; the D gene is possibly TRBD1 (6 bases). The CDR3 contains 14 residues. Germline values: CDR1 ENHRY, CDR2 SYGVKD. V was shortened by 6 bases and J by 4 bases, with 13 bases between the two germline ends. In DNA, the CDR3 is TGTGCCATCAGCCAGGGGATGGGGAATCAGCCCCAGCATTTT. This translates into CAISQGMGNQPQHF.

This clone came up a few times. Because the CDR3's place on the DNA is in doubt, the DNA is left out and the CDR3 is given as listed by TCRdb. V is TRBV5-1 and J is TRBJ2-7; the table's D call TRBD2 went unverified against the DNA. CDR1 is SGHRS, CDR2 YFSETQ, per germline. Counting both end residues, the CDR3 totals 18 amino acids. The CDR3 sequence: CASSVGPGLAESSYEQYF.

The CDR3 here is CASSPREVTYEQYF. The DNA of the CDR3 is TGTGCCAGCTCACCACGGGAGGTAACCTACGAGCAGTACTTC. The V call is TRBV18, the J call TRBJ2-7, with D maybe TRBD2 (6 bases). The germline CDR1 and CDR2 sequences are KGHSH and LQKENI. The CDR3 is 14 amino acids. V was pared by 1 base and J by 2 bases, with 9 bases between.

This chain uses TRBV28 with TRBJ2-1, with TRBD2 matching 11 bases. J lost 8 bases, V lost 6 bases, and 12 bases had no gene match. Germline lookup yields CDR1 MDHEN and CDR2 SYDVKM. The CDR3 is 16 residues long. CDR3 nucleotides: TGTGCCAGCAGGGCCCCGGGACTAGCGGTTGCAGATGAGCAGTTCTTC. Amino acids: CASRAPGLAVADEQFF.

The V call is TRBV6-5, the J call TRBJ2-2, with D possibly matching TRBD2 (5 bases). The CDR3 is 14 residues long. V was shortened by 7 bases and J by 0 bases, with 9 bases between the two germline ends. Germline CDR1 and CDR2: MNHEY and SVGAGI. The chain's CDR3 is CASKRPANTGELFF. The CDR3 DNA reads TGTGCCAGCAAGCGGCCCGCGAACACCGGGGAGCTGTTTTTT.

The CDR3 loop is CASSLVADKRTQYF. For the CDR3, the DNA is TGCGCCAGCAGCTTGGTAGCGGATAAGAGAACCCAGTACTTC. The V and J genes are TRBV5-1 and TRBJ2-5; perhaps TRBD2 as D (6 bases). Trimming cost V 0 bases and J 8 bases, with 14 bases left between them. CDR1 is SGHRS and CDR2 is YFSETQ in the germline V gene. The CDR3 loop spans 14 amino acids.

The V call is TRBV27, the J call TRBJ2-7; 9 nucleotides line up with TRBD2. Germline assignment: CDR1 MNHEY and CDR2 SMNVEV (reference sequence). The CDR3 is 15 residues long. V was pared by 0 bases and J by 5 bases, with 5 bases of the junction left unmatched. CDR3 DNA: TGTGCCAGCAGTTTATCACCTAGCGGGACCCACGAGCAGTACTTC. Protein product: CASSLSPSGTHEQYF.

The J gene is TRBJ1-1, the V gene TRBV14, with TRBD1 identical over 7 bases. The CDR3 contains 13 residues. The J segment lost 8 bases and the V segment lost 1 base, leaving 4 bases of the junction unmatched. Germline assignment: CDR1 SGHDN and CDR2 FVKESK. In nucleotides, the CDR3 is TGTGCCAGCAGCCAAGGACAGGGCCTCGAAGCTTTCTTT. Translation gives CASSQGQGLEAFF.

CDR3 sequence (DNA): TGTGCCAGCAGTCTAGCCCCCCCGGCGGGGACCTCGAAGTATGAGCAGTTCTTC. It yields the protein CASSLAPPAGTSKYEQFF. The chain uses TRBV27 and TRBJ2-1; TRBD2 is a possible D gene (6 bases). CDR3 length: 18 residues. V lost 5 bases to trimming and J lost 8 bases, with 28 bases between them. Germline V CDR1 and CDR2: MNHEY, SMNVEV (reference sequence).

Only a few counts were recorded for this clone. The chain couples TRBV7-6 to TRBJ2-7, with a tentative D call TRBD1 (6 bases). CDR3 length: 13 amino acids. Trimming removed 3 bases at V and 7 bases at J, with 13 bases between. Looked up from germline, CDR1 is SGHVS and CDR2 is FNYEAQ. The CDR3 region has the DNA TGTGCCAGCAGCTTCTCACACGACAGGGAGCAGTACTTC. Protein product: CASSFSHDREQYF.

V gene TRBV6-2 or TRBV6-3 combines with J gene TRBJ2-1; TRBD1 is a possible D gene (6 bases). Between the trimmed V and J ends, which lost 4 bases and 4 bases, there was a span of 14 bases. This CDR3 is 15 amino acids long. Germline CDR1 and CDR2: MNHEY and SVGEGT. CDR3 nucleotides: TGTGCCAGCAGTTTCGGACAGCCGACTTACAATGAGCAGTTCTTC. This sequence encodes CASSFGQPTYNEQFF.

CDR3 protein: CASSQDGRETDTQYF. As DNA, the CDR3 is TGCGCCAGCAGCCAAGATGGGCGGGAGACAGATACGCAGTATTTT. This chain connects TRBV4-1 to TRBJ2-3, with 7 bases fitting TRBD2. CDR3 length equals 15 residues. Unmatched junction bases numbered 3, after V lost 0 bases and J lost 3 bases. From germline, CDR1 is MGHRA and CDR2 YSYEKL.

This chain uses TRBV7-2 with TRBJ2-5, with 7 bases matching TRBD1. Germline V gene lookup returns CDR1 SGHTA and CDR2 FQGNSA. The length of the CDR3 is 15 residues. The trim removed 3 bases at V and 5 bases at J, leaving 9 bases unmatched. The CDR3 reads CASSFQGSRGETQYF. In DNA form, the CDR3 reads TGTGCCAGCAGCTTCCAGGGGTCCAGGGGGGAGACCCAGTACTTC.

This chain uses TRBV7-8 with TRBJ2-3, with no clear D. The germline V gene has CDR1 SGHVS and CDR2 FQNEAQ. V lost 4 bases to trimming and J lost 3 bases, with 14 bases between them. CDR3 length: 15 amino acids. This CDR3 is CASSSGDVGTDTQYF. The CDR3 coding sequence is TGTGCCAGCAGCTCTGGAGACGTCGGTACAGATACGCAGTATTTT.

The rearrangement joins TRBV14 to TRBJ1-6, with 10 nucleotides matching TRBD1. The V segment lost 4 bases and the J segment 9 bases; nucleotides outside the gene matches: 3. In germline, CDR1 is SGHDN, CDR2 FVKESK. This CDR3 spans 14 amino acids. The CDR3 loop reads CASSPGQGGSPLHF. CDR3 bases: TGTGCCAGCAGCCCCGGACAGGGGGGTTCACCCCTCCACTTT. Full variable domain (rest looked up from reference TRBV14 and TRBJ1-6): EAGVTQFPSHSVIEKGQTVTLRCDPISGHDNLYWYRRVMGKEIKFLLHFVKESKQDESGMPNNRFLAERTGGTYSTLKVQPAELEDSGVYFCASSPGQGGSPLHFGNGTRLTVT.

This chain uses TRBV5-5 with TRBJ1-3; D is possibly TRBD1 (5 bases). Germline V gene sequence: CDR1 SGHKS, CDR2 YYEKEE (reference sequence). The CDR3 is made up of 16 amino acids. The V and J ends lost 1 base and 4 bases respectively, with 15 bases between them. The CDR3 region has the DNA TGTGCCAGCAGCTTGCAGTACGGGGGGTTCGGAAACACCATATATTTT. Translated, it gives CASSLQYGGFGNTIYF. The variable domain in full, with the rest retrieved from reference TRBV5-5 and TRBJ1-3, is DAGVTQSPTHLIKTRGQQVTLRCSPISGHKSVSWYQQVLGQGPQFIFQYYEKEERGRGNFPDRFSARQFPNYSSELNVNALLLGDSALYLCASSLQYGGFGNTIYFGEGSWLTVV.

This chain links TRBV5-4 with TRBJ2-1; 9 bases line up with TRBD1. The CDR3 is made up of 14 amino acids. CDR1 and CDR2 (germline): SGHNT, YYREEE (reference sequence). The junction had 7 bases not matched to a gene; V was cut back by 4 bases and J by 8 bases. The CDR3 sequence is CASSATGGGYEQFF. In DNA, the CDR3 is TGTGCCAGCAGCGCGACAGGGGGAGGTTATGAGCAGTTCTTC.

This CDR3 reads CASSLDRGYEQYF. The CDR3 coding sequence is TGTGCCAGCAGTTTGGACAGGGGCTACGAGCAGTACTTC. J is TRBJ2-7 and V is TRBV28; TRBD1 matches 9 bases. V lost 3 bases and J lost 3; bases outside the gene matches: 0. Germline V CDR1 and CDR2: MDHEN, SYDVKM. The CDR3 covers 13 residues.

A single count supports this clone. V is TRBV7-2 and J is TRBJ1-5; 8 bases match TRBD1. V was pared by 6 bases and J by 2 bases, with 6 bases of the junction left unmatched. CDR1 is SGHTA and CDR2 is FQGNSA in the germline V gene. CDR3 length: 15 amino acids. The CDR3 loop reads CASSSQGARNQPQHF. The CDR3 DNA is TGTGCCAGCAGTTCGCAGGGGGCTCGCAATCAGCCCCAGCATTTT. Based on the CDR3 plus reference TRBV7-2 and TRBJ1-5, the full variable domain is GAGVSQSPSNKVTEKGKDVELRCDPISGHTALYWYRQSLGQGLEFLIYFQGNSAPDKSGLPSDRFSAERTGGSVSTLTIQRTQQEDSAVYLCASSSQGARNQPQHFGDGTRLSIL.

The rearrangement links TRBV6-6 to TRBJ2-1, with D tentatively TRBD2 (5 bases). The ends were cut back, 5 bases at V and 4 bases at J, with 18 bases in the middle. This CDR3 region has 16 residues. Looked up from germline, CDR1 is MNHNY and CDR2 is SVGAGI (reference sequence). This chain's CDR3 is CASSILGKAEYNEQFF. The CDR3 bases are TGTGCCAGCAGTATCCTCGGTAAAGCGGAATACAATGAGCAGTTCTTC.

The V gene is TRBV6-5, the J gene TRBJ2-5, with 7 positions matching TRBD2. With 6 bases clipped from V and 5 bases from J, the junction kept 12 bases outside the gene matches. The CDR3 is 15 residues long. From germline, CDR1 is MNHEY and CDR2 SVGAGI. The CDR3 region is CASSRGVWVGETQYF. CDR3 sequence (DNA): TGTGCCAGCAGCCGGGGGGTGTGGGTCGGGGAGACCCAGTACTTC.

The J gene is TRBJ1-1, the V gene TRBV9; TRBD1 aligns across 8 bases. The CDR3 totals 14 residues. V shed 5 bases and J 4 bases; nucleotides not matched to a gene: 7. The germline V gene has CDR1 SGDLS and CDR2 YYNGEE. DNA for the CDR3: TGTGCCAGCAGGGCCCAGGACAGGGCCACTGAAGCTTTCTTT. Its translation: CASRAQDRATEAFF.

This chain joins TRBV19 and TRBJ2-5; 12 bases are a match to TRBD2. Germline V gene sequence: CDR1 LNHDA, CDR2 SQIVND (reference sequence). Trimming took 5 bases from V and 5 from J; bases not matched to a gene: 6. The CDR3 runs 15 residues. The CDR3, as DNA: TGTGCCAGTAGTTCCATAGGACTAGCGGGGGAGACCCAGTACTTC. Amino acids: CASSSIGLAGETQYF.